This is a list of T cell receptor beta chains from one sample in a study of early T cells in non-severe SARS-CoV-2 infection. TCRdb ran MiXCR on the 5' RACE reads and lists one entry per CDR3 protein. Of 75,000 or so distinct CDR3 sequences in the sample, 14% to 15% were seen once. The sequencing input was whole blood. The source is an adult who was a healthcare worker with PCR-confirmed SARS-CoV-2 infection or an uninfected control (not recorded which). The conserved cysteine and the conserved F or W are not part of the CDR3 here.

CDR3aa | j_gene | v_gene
SAPSLGGGAGIRETQY | TRBJ2-5 | TRBV20-1
ASSISRIPDTQY | TRBJ2-3 | TRBV19
ASSTGTPSTDTQY | TRBJ2-3 | TRBV28
ASSLGPREQF | TRBJ2-1 | TRBV28
ASSQDEGSFGTDTQY | TRBJ2-3 | TRBV3-1
AGEPSVGTDTQY | TRBJ2-3 | TRBV30
AWSGGTDTQY | TRBJ2-3 | TRBV30
ASSLWTGGESDTEAF | TRBJ1-1 | TRBV5-6
ASSHGTLTGELF | TRBJ2-2 | TRBV3-1
ASSEDRVRTEAF | TRBJ1-1 | TRBV6-1
ASSPIGGNQPQH | TRBJ1-5 | TRBV6-5
ATTEAGYDGTEAF | TRBJ1-1 | TRBV10-2
ASSSGPLGYT | TRBJ1-2 | TRBV5-1
ASSVTGAVQETQY | TRBJ2-5 | TRBV9
ASSLAPGRTEAF | TRBJ1-1 | TRBV7-2
ASSLVAWTREYEQY | TRBJ2-7 | TRBV11-2
ASSQGALNTEAF | TRBJ1-1 | TRBV4-1
ASLGGRISGNTIY | TRBJ1-3 | TRBV12-3/TRBV12-4
SARDSVYSEQF | TRBJ2-1 | TRBV20-1
ASSYGLRDTQY | TRBJ2-3 | TRBV6-6
ASSGDQDTEAF | TRBJ1-1 | TRBV2
ASSSPRRSGPGANVLT | TRBJ2-6 | TRBV7-9
SAREQQGTDTQY | TRBJ2-3 | TRBV20-1
ASSLLGADTEAF | TRBJ1-1 | TRBV7-3
ASSYNSGANVLT | TRBJ2-6 | TRBV5-1
AWSGVSYEQY | TRBJ2-7 | TRBV30
ASRPQGYNSPLH | TRBJ1-6 | TRBV27
SARSRQGLNTEAF | TRBJ1-1 | TRBV20-1
SASPGASTEKLF | TRBJ1-4 | TRBV20-1
ASSSQAGEQY | TRBJ2-7 | TRBV7-2
ASSPVANYGYT | TRBJ1-2 | TRBV7-2
ASSLVGQNYGYT | TRBJ1-2 | TRBV5-4
ASSWRQGSINEQF | TRBJ2-1 | TRBV12-3/TRBV12-4
ASTFGTEAF | TRBJ1-1 | TRBV28
ATSPGTLTYEQY | TRBJ2-7 | TRBV10-3
ASSARQGGSFGELF | TRBJ2-2 | TRBV5-1
ASRTGLAAFQETQY | TRBJ2-5 | TRBV5-1
ASSRRQGILQETQY | TRBJ2-5 | TRBV5-6
ASGISGDSSYEQY | TRBJ2-7 | TRBV6-5
SVVTKTKAF | TRBJ1-1 | TRBV29-1